This T cell receptor beta chain was recovered during a study of breast tumors, draining lymph nodes, adjacent tissues. Remarks on this clonotype: Its specificity is unknown.

One entry per CDR3 protein results from TCRdb running MiXCR on the multiplex PCR reads. Of 12,000 or so distinct CDR3 sequences listed, less than 70% are singletons. Regarding the study as a whole: The data were judged consistent with most tumor T cells coming from lymph node and expanding in tumor. Tumors had less TCR diversity than lymph nodes, more than nontumor tissue.

This receptor was identified in a female donor with breast cancer. Some clones in this sample may be carry-over from other donors' samples. The sample consisted of breast tumor tissue.

The CDR3 reads CASSQDWGSTDTQYF. The CDR3 DNA is TGTGCCAGTAGTCAGGACTGGGGTAGCACAGATACGCAGTATTTT. The gene calls are TRBV19 and TRBJ2-3; possible D gene TRBD2, 5 bases. CDR3 length: 15 amino acids. The germline gives CDR1 LNHDA, CDR2 SQIVND (reference sequence). V dropped 5 bases and J dropped 0 bases, with 12 bases sitting between them.